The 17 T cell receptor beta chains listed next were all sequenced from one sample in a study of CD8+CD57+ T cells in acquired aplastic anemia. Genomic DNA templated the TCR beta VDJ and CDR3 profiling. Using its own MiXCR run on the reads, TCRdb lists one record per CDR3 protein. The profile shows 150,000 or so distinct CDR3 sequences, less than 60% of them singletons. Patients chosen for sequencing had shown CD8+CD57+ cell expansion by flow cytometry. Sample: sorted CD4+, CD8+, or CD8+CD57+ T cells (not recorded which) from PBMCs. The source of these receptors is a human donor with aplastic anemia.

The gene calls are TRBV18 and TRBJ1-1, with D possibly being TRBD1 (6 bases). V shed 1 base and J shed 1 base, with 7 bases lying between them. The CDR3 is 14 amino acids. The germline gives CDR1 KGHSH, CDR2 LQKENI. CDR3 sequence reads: CASSPLGANTEAFF. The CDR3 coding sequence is TGTGCCAGCTCACCACTGGGGGCGAACACTGAAGCTTTCTTT.

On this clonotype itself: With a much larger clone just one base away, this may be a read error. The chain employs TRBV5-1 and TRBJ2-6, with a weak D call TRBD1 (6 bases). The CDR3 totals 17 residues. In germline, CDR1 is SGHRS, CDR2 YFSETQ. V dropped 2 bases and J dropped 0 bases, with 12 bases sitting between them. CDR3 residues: CASSLAGTSSGANVLTF. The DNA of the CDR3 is TGCGCCAGCAGCTTAGCCGGGACAAGCTCTGGGGCCAACGTCCTGACTTTC.

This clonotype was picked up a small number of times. CDR3 sequence reads: CASSDGGPEGYTF. Here the CDR3 DNA reads TGCGCCAGCAGTGATGGAGGTCCTGAAGGCTACACCTTC. The chain carries TRBV10-1 and TRBJ1-2; D call uncertain. Germline CDR1 is WNHNN and CDR2 is SYGVQD (reference sequence). This CDR3 contains 13 residues. Trimming cost V 3 bases and J 8 bases, with 13 bases left between them.

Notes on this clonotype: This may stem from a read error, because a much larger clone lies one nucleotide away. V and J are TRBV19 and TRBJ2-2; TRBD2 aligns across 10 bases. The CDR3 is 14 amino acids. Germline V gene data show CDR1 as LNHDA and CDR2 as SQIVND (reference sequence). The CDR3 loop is CVSEKRGGSGELFF. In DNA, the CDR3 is TGTGTCAGCGAAAAGCGGGGGGGCAGCGGGGAGCTGTTTTTT.

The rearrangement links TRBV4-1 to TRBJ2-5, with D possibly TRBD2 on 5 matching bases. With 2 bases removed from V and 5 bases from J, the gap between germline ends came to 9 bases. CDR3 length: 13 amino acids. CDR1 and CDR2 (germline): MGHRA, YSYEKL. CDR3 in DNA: TGCGCCAGCAGCCAACCTACGGGGGAGACCCAGTACTTC. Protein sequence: CASSQPTGETQYF.

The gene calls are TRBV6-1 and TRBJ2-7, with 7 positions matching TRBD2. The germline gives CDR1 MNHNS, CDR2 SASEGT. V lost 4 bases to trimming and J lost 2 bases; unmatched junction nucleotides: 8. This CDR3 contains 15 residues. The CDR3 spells CASSVGGAKTYEQYF. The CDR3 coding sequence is TGTGCCAGCAGTGTGGGAGGGGCAAAAACCTACGAGCAGTACTTC.

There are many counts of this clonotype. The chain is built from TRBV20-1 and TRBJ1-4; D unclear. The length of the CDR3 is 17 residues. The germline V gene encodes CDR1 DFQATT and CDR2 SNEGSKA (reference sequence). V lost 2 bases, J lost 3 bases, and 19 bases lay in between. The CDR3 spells CSARLALDGQPNEKLFF. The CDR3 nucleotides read TGCAGTGCTAGACTGGCGCTGGATGGGCAGCCTAATGAAAAACTGTTTTTT.

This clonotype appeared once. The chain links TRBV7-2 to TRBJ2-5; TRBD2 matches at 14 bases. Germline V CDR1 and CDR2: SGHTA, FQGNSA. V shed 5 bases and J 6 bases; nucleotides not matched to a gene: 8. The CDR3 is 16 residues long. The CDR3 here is CASSQRLAGGRKTQYF. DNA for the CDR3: TGTGCCAGCAGCCAACGACTAGCGGGGGGGCGAAAGACCCAGTACTTC.

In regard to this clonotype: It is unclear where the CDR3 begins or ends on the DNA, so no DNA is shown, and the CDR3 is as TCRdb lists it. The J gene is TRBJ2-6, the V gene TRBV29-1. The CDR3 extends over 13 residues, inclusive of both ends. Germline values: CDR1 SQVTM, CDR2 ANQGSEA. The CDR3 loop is CSVVGTGANVLNF.

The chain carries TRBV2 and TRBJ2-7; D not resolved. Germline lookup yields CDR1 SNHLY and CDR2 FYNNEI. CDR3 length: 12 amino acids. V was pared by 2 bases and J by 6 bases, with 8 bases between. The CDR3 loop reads CASSEMTCEQYF. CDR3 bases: TGTGCCAGCAGTGAAATGACCTGCGAGCAGTACTTC.

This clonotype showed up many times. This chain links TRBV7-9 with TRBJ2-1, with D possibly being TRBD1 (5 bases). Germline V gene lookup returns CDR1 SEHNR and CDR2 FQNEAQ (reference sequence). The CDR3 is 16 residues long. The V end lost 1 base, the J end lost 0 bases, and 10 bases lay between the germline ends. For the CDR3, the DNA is TGTGCCAGCAGCTTAGTGGACACACCCTCCTACAATGAGCAGTTCTTC. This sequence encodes CASSLVDTPSYNEQFF. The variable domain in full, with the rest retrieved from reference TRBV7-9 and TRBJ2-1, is DTGVSQNPRHKITKRGQNVTFRCDPISEHNRLYWYRQTLGQGPEFLTYFQNEAQLEKSRLLSDRFSAERPKGSFSTLEIQRTEQGDSAMYLCASSLVDTPSYNEQFFGPGTRLTVL.

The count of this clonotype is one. CDR3 residues: CASSVEGRGYAEAFF. Here the CDR3 DNA reads TGTGCCAGCAGCGTAGAGGGCAGGGGTTACGCCGAAGCTTTCTTT. The V and J genes are TRBV9 and TRBJ1-1, with D possibly TRBD1 on 6 matching bases. In germline, CDR1 is SGDLS, CDR2 YYNGEE. The CDR3 extends over 15 amino acids. Between the trimmed V and J ends, which lost 0 bases and 8 bases, there was a span of 17 bases.

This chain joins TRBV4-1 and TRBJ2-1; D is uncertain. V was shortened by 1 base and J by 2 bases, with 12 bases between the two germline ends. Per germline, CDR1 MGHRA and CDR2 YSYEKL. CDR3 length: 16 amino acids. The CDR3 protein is CASSQADMVTYNEQFF. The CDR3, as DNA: TGCGCCAGCAGCCAAGCAGACATGGTGACCTACAATGAGCAGTTCTTC.

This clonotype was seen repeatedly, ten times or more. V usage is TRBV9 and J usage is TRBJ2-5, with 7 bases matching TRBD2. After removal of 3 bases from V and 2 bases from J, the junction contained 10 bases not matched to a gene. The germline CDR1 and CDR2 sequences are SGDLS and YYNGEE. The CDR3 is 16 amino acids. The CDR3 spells CASSGSGTLRQETQYF. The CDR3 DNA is TGTGCCAGCAGCGGAAGCGGGACCCTCCGGCAAGAGACCCAGTACTTC.

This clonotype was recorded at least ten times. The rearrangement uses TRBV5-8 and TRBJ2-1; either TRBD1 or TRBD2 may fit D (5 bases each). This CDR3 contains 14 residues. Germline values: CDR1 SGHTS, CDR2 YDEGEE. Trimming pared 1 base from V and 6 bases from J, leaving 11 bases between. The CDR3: CASSLRGVGNEQFF. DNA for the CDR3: TGTGCCAGCAGCTTGCGAGGGGTTGGCAATGAGCAGTTCTTC.

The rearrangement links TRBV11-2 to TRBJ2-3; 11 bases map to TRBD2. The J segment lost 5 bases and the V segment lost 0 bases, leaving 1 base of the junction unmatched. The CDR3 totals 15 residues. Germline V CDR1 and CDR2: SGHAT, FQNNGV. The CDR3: CASSLDGLAGDTQYF. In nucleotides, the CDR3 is TGTGCCAGCAGCTTAGATGGACTAGCGGGAGATACGCAGTATTTT.

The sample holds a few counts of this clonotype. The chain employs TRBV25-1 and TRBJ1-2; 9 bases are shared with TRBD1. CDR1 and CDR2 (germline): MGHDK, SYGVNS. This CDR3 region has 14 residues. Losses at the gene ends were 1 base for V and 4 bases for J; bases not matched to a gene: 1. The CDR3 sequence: CASSELGQGYGYTF. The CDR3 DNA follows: TGTGCCAGCAGTGAATTGGGACAGGGCTATGGCTACACCTTC.